The sequence of this T cell receptor beta chain was determined in a study of blood T cell repertoires in COVID-19. Some clones are missing from TCRdb's copy, which holds only in-frame ones; the method was immunoSEQ multiplex PCR. The sample has about 220,000 clones, around 89% seen once. V lost 6 bases, J lost 3 bases, and 8 bases stayed unmatched. The CDR3 spans 16 residues. Germline V CDR1 and CDR2: MNHEY, SVGEGT. The source is a woman aged 25-40 years who had recovered from COVID-19. The J gene is TRBJ2-2, the V gene TRBV6-2 or TRBV6-3; 9 bases agree with TRBD1. The sequenced sample was PBMCs or T cells enriched from blood (not recorded which). The CDR3 DNA reads TGTGCCAGCAGCCGCCGGGACAGGGAGTACACCGGGGAGCTGTTTTTT. This gives the protein CASSRRDREYTGELFF.